This TCR beta chain was captured by sequencing in a study of OX40 agonist ivuxolimab in advanced cancers. Across the study: Age averaged about 62 years (range roughly 20 to 90), and 82.7% were male. General study points: The mean number of expanded clones was higher in CD8+ T cells than in CD4+. The study observed clonal expansion of CD4+ and CD8+ blood T cells by week 6 at 0.1 to 3.0 mg/kg. The expanded peripheral T cells' antigen specificity was not determined.

Regarding this clone: The target antigen is unknown.

Data came from immunoSEQ multiplex PCR; TCRdb stores just in-frame clones and leaves some out. The table includes 70,000 or so clones, roughly 88% detected once. Sequencing was performed on CD4+ or CD8+ T cells sorted from blood, taken in a trial of the OX40 agonist ivuxolimab. This receptor was obtained from an adult with an advanced solid tumor such as melanoma, head and neck, liver or kidney cancer.

CDR3 DNA: TGTGCCAGCAGTTGGGCGGGTGGCACCGGGGAGCTGTTTTTT. Residues: CASSWAGGTGELFF. The rearrangement uses TRBV28 and TRBJ2-2, with a possible D match to TRBD2 (5 bases). Trimming removed 4 bases from V and 4 bases from J, with 10 bases in between. The CDR3 runs to 14 residues. Germline lookup yields CDR1 MDHEN and CDR2 SYDVKM.